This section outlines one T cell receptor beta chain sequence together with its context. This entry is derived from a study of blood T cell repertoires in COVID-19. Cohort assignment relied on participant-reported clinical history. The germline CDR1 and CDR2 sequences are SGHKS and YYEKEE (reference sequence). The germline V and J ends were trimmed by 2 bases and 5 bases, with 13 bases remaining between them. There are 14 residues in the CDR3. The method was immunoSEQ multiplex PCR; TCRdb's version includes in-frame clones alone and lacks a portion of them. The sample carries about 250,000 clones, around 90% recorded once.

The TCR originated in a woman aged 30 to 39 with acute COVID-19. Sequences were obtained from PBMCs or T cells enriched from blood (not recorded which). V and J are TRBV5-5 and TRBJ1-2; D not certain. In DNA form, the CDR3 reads TGTGCCAGCAGCTTTGACCTTGACTTTTATGGCTACACCTTC. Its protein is CASSFDLDFYGYTF.